The 23 T cell receptor beta chains below come from one sample, sequenced in a study of blood T cell repertoires in COVID-19. TCRdb's table, derived via immunoSEQ multiplex PCR, lists solely in-frame clones and lacks some. The table lists about 16,000 clones, 70% to 90% of them singletons, with roughly 12% in the top ten. Source material: peripheral blood. These receptors came from a human donor in a cohort sampled during active COVID-19.

The chain links TRBV5-1 to TRBJ2-3; no clear D gene. The germline V and J ends were trimmed by 0 bases and 2 bases, with 13 bases remaining between them. This CDR3 has 16 amino acids. Germline V CDR1 and CDR2: SGHRS, YFSETQ. CDR3 in amino acids: CASSLERLGVTDTQYF. Written as DNA, the CDR3 is TGCGCCAGCAGCTTGGAGAGGTTAGGAGTCACAGATACGCAGTATTTT.

The chain couples TRBV3-1 (or the pseudogene TRBV3-2) to TRBJ1-6, with 8 bases lining up with TRBD1. The V gene's germline CDR1 is LGHDT and CDR2 YNNKEL (reference sequence). Losses at the gene ends were 0 bases for V and 10 bases for J; bases not matched to a gene: 2. This CDR3 contains 14 residues. CDR3 residues: CASSQEDRVSPLHF. In DNA form, the CDR3 reads TGTGCCAGCAGCCAAGAGGACAGGGTGTCACCCCTCCACTTT.

V and J are TRBV19 and TRBJ1-5; D unclear. V was clipped by 10 bases and J by 2 bases, with 6 bases between them. Looked up from germline, CDR1 is LNHDA and CDR2 is SQIVND (reference sequence). The CDR3 extends over 11 amino acids. CDR3 sequence (DNA): TGTGCCACTCAGGGCAATCAGCCCCAGCATTTT. Amino acid sequence: CATQGNQPQHF.

The chain combines TRBV25-1 with TRBJ2-3; D may be TRBD2 (6 bases). This CDR3 contains 15 residues. Trimming removed 3 bases from V and 4 bases from J, with 14 bases in between. The germline CDR1 and CDR2 sequences are MGHDK and SYGVNS. The CDR3 sequence: CASSDPTRSADTQYF. The CDR3 bases are TGTGCCAGCAGTGACCCGACTAGGAGCGCAGATACGCAGTATTTT.

The chain combines TRBV6-4 with TRBJ1-2; D ambiguous. Germline V gene lookup returns CDR1 MRHNA and CDR2 SNTAGT. The V and J ends lost 1 base and 12 bases respectively, with 12 bases between them. The CDR3 has 12 amino acids. The CDR3 DNA sequence: TGTGCCAGCAGTGACTTCCACGGAGCCAACACCTTC. Residues: CASSDFHGANTF.

The genes are TRBV11-2 and TRBJ2-1; D possibly corresponds to TRBD1 (6 bases). V lost 3 bases, J lost 6 bases, and 9 bases lay in between. The CDR3 runs 13 residues. CDR1 is SGHAT and CDR2 is FQNNGV in the germline V gene. The CDR3 DNA sequence: TGTGCCAGCAGCTTGGACAGAGCCAATGAGCAGTTCTTC. Its protein product is CASSLDRANEQFF.

The V and J genes are TRBV18 and TRBJ2-5, with D hard to call. The V gene's germline CDR1 is KGHSH and CDR2 LQKENI. The CDR3 is 12 amino acids. V dropped 6 bases and J dropped 5 bases, with 10 bases sitting between them. The CDR3 bases are TGTGCCAGCTCCCCCCGGCGGGAGACCCAGTACTTC. Translated, it gives CASSPRRETQYF.

Turning to this clone: Other DNA sequences in the same sample also yield this CDR3. This chain joins TRBV5-5 and TRBJ2-6; tentatively, D is TRBD2 (5 bases). Germline-derived CDR1 and CDR2 are SGHKS and YYEKEE (reference sequence). V shed 4 bases and J shed 1 base, with 15 bases lying between them. This CDR3 has 17 amino acids. The CDR3 nucleotides are TGTGCCAGCAGCGGGCGGGCCCCCCGGTCTGGGGCCAACGTCCTGACTTTC. It codes for CASSGRAPRSGANVLTF.

The V and J genes are TRBV10-3 and TRBJ1-5; TRBD1 might be the D (6 bases). V gave up 10 bases and J gave up 3 bases, with 10 bases separating them. There are 12 residues in the CDR3. Germline assignment: CDR1 ENHRY and CDR2 SYGVKD. CDR3 protein: CATQGANQPQHF. CDR3 coding DNA: TGTGCCACACAGGGAGCCAATCAGCCCCAGCATTTT.

V gene TRBV10-3 combines with J gene TRBJ1-2, with no clear D. Germline V gene lookup returns CDR1 ENHRY and CDR2 SYGVKD. The V and J ends lost 3 bases and 6 bases respectively, with 8 bases between them. CDR3 length equals 12 residues. CDR3 loop: CAISDRGDGYTF. CDR3 in DNA: TGTGCCATCAGTGACCGCGGGGATGGCTACACCTTC.

The V and J genes are TRBV21-1 and TRBJ2-5; TRBD1 is the table's D call, not checked against the DNA. TRBV21-1 is flagged as a pseudogene. The CDR3 spans 14 residues. CDR3 in DNA: TGTGCCAGCAGCGGGGACAGGGGGGAAGAGACCCAGTACTTC. Encoded protein: CASSGDRGEETQYF.

The rearrangement links TRBV6-5 to TRBJ2-7; 11 nucleotides align to TRBD2. CDR1 is MNHEY, CDR2 SVGAGI, per germline. The CDR3 runs to 14 residues. V lost 6 bases to trimming and J lost 3 bases; unmatched junction nucleotides: 4. The CDR3 loop is CASRPGLAGYEQYF. The CDR3 DNA reads TGTGCCAGCAGGCCCGGACTAGCGGGCTACGAGCAGTACTTC.

This rearrangement joins TRBV28 to TRBJ1-3, with D tentatively TRBD1 (5 bases). The CDR3 has 14 amino acids. V lost 5 bases and J lost 0, with 8 bases in between. The germline CDR1 and CDR2 sequences are MDHEN and SYDVKM. In DNA form, the CDR3 reads TGTGCCAGCAGTCGGGGGGGCTCTGGAAACACCATATATTTT. Amino acid sequence: CASSRGGSGNTIYF.

V usage is TRBV27 and J usage is TRBJ2-3; TRBD2 matches at 11 bases. J was trimmed by 7 bases and V by 3 bases; bases with no gene match: 6. The CDR3 has 15 residues. The germline gives CDR1 MNHEY, CDR2 SMNVEV (reference sequence). CDR3: CASSLLAGGPNTQYF. In DNA, the CDR3 is TGTGCCAGCAGTTTGTTAGCGGGGGGGCCTAATACGCAGTATTTT.

This clone appeared a single time. V gene TRBV5-5 combines with J gene TRBJ2-2; 7 positions match TRBD1. Germline assignment: CDR1 SGHKS and CDR2 YYEKEE (reference sequence). The CDR3 is 17 amino acids. V dropped 4 bases and J dropped 1; count of bases not matched to a gene: 10. The CDR3 bases are TGTGCCAGCAGCAAACAGAGGGACAGTTGGAACACCGGGGAGCTGTTTTTT. It yields the protein CASSKQRDSWNTGELFF.

The chain combines TRBV6-2 or TRBV6-3 with TRBJ1-2; 8 bases are shared with TRBD1. The germline CDR1 and CDR2 sequences are MNHEY and SVGEGT. CDR3 size: 15 residues. The V gene end was trimmed by 5 bases and the J gene end by 2 bases; junction bases not matched to a gene: 7. CDR3 residues: CASSTVGQGNYGYTF. CDR3 sequence (DNA): TGTGCCAGCAGTACTGTCGGACAGGGAAACTATGGCTACACCTTC.

The V gene is TRBV6-6, the J gene TRBJ1-1; 7 bases align to TRBD1. Germline trimming cut 6 bases from V and 1 base from J; bases unmatched to any gene: 5. The CDR3 extends over 14 amino acids. Germline V gene lookup returns CDR1 MNHNY and CDR2 SVGAGI (reference sequence). The CDR3 is CASSPRGENTEAFF. The CDR3 DNA is TGTGCCAGCAGCCCCAGGGGGGAGAACACTGAAGCTTTCTTT.

This chain uses TRBV2 with TRBJ2-2; D not resolved. The CDR3 extends over 17 amino acids. The germline CDR1 and CDR2 sequences are SNHLY and FYNNEI. V was pared by 2 bases and J by 0 bases, with 13 bases between. CDR3 protein: CASSEFGPGTNTGELFF. The CDR3 DNA reads TGTGCCAGCAGTGAATTCGGTCCAGGAACGAACACCGGGGAGCTGTTTTTT.

The rearrangement links TRBV14 to TRBJ1-6; a weak D match, TRBD1 (6 bases). V shed 1 base and J shed 10 bases, with 11 bases lying between them. Germline V gene data show CDR1 as SGHDN and CDR2 as FVKESK. The CDR3 extends over 14 amino acids. CDR3 protein: CASSQGTVGSPLHF. The CDR3 nucleotides read TGTGCCAGCAGCCAAGGGACAGTGGGGTCACCCCTCCACTTT.

CDR3 protein: CASSPNHIPYEQYF. The CDR3 coding sequence is TGTGCCAGCAGCCCCAACCACATACCCTACGAGCAGTACTTC. The gene calls are TRBV7-9 and TRBJ2-7, with D hard to call. Germline lookup yields CDR1 SEHNR and CDR2 FQNEAQ (reference sequence). The CDR3 has 14 residues. Deletions cut 5 bases from V and 2 bases from J, with 13 bases between.

J is TRBJ2-1 and V is TRBV30, with 9 bases fitting TRBD1. Germline V gene data show CDR1 as GTSNPN and CDR2 as SVGIG (reference sequence). V shed 1 base and J 9 bases; nucleotides not matched to a gene: 7. This CDR3 is built from 14 residues. The CDR3, as DNA: TGTGCCTGGAGTGCCTGGGACAGGGAGCCTGAGCAGTTCTTC. Its translation: CAWSAWDREPEQFF.

This clone showed up just a few times. The chain is built from TRBV25-1 and TRBJ1-6; possibly TRBD1 for D (6 bases). The V gene lost 1 base and the J gene lost 5 bases, with 6 bases spanning the gap. The germline gives CDR1 MGHDK, CDR2 SYGVNS. This CDR3 has 14 residues. Here the CDR3 DNA reads TGTGCCAGCAGTGAATGGACAGATAATTCACCCCTCCACTTT. Residues: CASSEWTDNSPLHF.

Only one count was recorded for this clone. This chain uses TRBV29-1 with TRBJ2-7; a possible D gene is TRBD2 (5 bases). Trimming pared 0 bases from V and 5 bases from J, leaving 8 bases between. The CDR3 is made up of 12 amino acids. In germline, CDR1 is SQVTM, CDR2 ANQGSEA. The CDR3 protein is CSVEDPGDEQYF. The CDR3 DNA is TGCAGCGTTGAAGATCCCGGGGACGAGCAGTACTTC.